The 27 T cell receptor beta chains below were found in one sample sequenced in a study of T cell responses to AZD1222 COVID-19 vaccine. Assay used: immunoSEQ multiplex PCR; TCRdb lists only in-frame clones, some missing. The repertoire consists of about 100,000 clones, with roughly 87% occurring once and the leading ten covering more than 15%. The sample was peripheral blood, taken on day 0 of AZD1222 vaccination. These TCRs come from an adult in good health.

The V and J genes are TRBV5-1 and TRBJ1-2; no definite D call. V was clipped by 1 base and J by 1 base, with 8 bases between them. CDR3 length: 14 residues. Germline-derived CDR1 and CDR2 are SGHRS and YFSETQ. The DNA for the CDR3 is TGCGCCAGCAGCTTGTTGGGTAGTAACTATGGCTACACCTTC. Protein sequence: CASSLLGSNYGYTF.

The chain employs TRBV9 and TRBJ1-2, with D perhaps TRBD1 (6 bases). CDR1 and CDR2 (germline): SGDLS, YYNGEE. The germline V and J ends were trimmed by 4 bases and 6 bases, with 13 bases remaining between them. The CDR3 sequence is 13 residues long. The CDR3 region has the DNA TGTGCCAGCAGCCCAGGGGTGTGGGATGGCTACACCTTC. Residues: CASSPGVWDGYTF.

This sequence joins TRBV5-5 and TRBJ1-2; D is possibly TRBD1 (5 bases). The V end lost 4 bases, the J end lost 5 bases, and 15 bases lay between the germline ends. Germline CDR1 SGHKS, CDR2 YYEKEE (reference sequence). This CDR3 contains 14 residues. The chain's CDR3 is CASSRFKDKYGYTF. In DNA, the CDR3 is TGTGCCAGCAGCCGTTTCAAGGACAAGTATGGCTACACCTTC.

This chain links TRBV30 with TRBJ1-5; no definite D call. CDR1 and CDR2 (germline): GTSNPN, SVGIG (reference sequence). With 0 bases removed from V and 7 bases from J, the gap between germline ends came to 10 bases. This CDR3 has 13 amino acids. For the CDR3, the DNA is TGTGCCTGGAGTGTGGGGTCGGGGCAGCCCCAGCATTTT. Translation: CAWSVGSGQPQHF.

The CDR3 DNA follows: TGCGCCAGCAGCTTGGGATTGTTCGGGACGCAAACCTACGAGCAGTACTTC. Its protein product is CASSLGLFGTQTYEQYF. The chain employs TRBV5-1 and TRBJ2-7; perhaps D is TRBD1 or TRBD2 (5 bases each). Trimming took off 0 bases at V and 2 bases at J, with 18 bases between the two ends. From germline, CDR1 is SGHRS and CDR2 YFSETQ. CDR3 length equals 17 residues.

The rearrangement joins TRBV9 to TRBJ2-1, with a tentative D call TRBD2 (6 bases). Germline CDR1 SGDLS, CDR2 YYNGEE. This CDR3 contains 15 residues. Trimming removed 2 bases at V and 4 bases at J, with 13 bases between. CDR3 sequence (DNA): TGTGCCAGCAGCGTGACTAGTGGTTTATACAATGAGCAGTTCTTC. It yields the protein CASSVTSGLYNEQFF.

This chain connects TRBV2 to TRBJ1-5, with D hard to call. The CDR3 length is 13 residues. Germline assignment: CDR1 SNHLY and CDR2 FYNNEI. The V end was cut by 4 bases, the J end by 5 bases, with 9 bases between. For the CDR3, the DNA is TGTGCCAGCAGTGTAGGGTTAGATCAGCCCCAGCATTTT. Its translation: CASSVGLDQPQHF.

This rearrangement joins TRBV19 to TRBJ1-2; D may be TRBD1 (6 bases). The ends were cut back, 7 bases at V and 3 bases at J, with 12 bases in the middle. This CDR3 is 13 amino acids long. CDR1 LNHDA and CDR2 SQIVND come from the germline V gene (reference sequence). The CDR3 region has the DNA TGTGCCAGTACCTCGGACAGATACTATGGCTACACCTTC. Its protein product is CASTSDRYYGYTF.

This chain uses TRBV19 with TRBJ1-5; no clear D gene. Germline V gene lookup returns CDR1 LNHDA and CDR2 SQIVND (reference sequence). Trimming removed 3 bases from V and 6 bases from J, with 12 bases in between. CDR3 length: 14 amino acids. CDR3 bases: TGTGCCAGTAGTATCGTGGATATGGCTCAGCCCCAGCATTTT. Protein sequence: CASSIVDMAQPQHF.

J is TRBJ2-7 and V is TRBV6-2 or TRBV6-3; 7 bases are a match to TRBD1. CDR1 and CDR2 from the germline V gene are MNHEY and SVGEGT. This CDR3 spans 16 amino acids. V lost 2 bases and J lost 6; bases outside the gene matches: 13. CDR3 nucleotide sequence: TGTGCCAGCAGTTACCCTCCCCGCCGATCAGGGGGCGAGCAGTACTTC. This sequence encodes CASSYPPRRSGGEQYF.

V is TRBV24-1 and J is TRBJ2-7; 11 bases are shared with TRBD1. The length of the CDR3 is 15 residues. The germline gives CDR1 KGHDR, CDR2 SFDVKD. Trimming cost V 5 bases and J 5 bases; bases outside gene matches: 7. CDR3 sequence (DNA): TGTGCCACCAGTGCCAGGACAGGGGGCATCGACGAGCAGTACTTC. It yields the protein CATSARTGGIDEQYF.

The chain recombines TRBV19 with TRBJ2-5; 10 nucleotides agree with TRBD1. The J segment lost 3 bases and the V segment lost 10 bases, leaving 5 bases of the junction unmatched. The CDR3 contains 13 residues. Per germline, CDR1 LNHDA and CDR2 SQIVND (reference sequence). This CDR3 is CATRDRGKETQYF. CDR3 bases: TGTGCCACTAGGGACAGGGGTAAAGAGACCCAGTACTTC.

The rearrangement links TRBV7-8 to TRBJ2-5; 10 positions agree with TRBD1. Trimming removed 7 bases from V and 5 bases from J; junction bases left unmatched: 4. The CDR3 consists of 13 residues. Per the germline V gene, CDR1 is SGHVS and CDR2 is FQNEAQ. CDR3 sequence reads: CASTEDRGETQYF. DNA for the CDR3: TGTGCCAGCACCGAGGACAGGGGGGAGACCCAGTACTTC.

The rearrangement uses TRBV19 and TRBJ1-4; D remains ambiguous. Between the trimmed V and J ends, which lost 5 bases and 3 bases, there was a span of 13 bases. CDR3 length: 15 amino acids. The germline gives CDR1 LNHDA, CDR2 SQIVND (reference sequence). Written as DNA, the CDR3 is TGTGCCAGTAGTGTCCAGGCAATAGCTAATGAAAAACTGTTTTTT. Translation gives CASSVQAIANEKLFF. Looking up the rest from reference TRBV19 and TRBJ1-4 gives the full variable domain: DGGITQSPKYLFRKEGQNVTLSCEQNLNHDAMYWYRQDPGQGLRLIYYSQIVNDFQKGDIAEGYSVSREKKESFPLTVTSAQKNPTAFYLCASSVQAIANEKLFFGSGTQLSVL.

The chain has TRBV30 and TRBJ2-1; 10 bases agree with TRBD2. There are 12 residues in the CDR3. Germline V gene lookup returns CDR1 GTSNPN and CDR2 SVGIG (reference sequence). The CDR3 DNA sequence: TGTGGGGGGCTAGCGGGAGCGGATGAGCAGTTCTTC. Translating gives CGGLAGADEQFF.

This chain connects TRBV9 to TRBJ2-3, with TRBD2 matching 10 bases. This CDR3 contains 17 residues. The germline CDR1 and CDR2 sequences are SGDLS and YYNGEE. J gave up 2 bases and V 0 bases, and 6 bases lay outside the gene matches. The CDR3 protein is CASSVAPLAGLTDTQYF. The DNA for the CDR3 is TGTGCCAGCAGCGTAGCCCCACTAGCGGGGCTCACAGATACGCAGTATTTT.

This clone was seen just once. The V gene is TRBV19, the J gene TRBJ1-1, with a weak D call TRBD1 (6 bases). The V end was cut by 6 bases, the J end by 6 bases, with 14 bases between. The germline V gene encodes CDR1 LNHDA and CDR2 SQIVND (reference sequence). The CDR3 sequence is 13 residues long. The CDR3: CASRPGEFAEAFF. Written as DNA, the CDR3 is TGTGCCAGTAGACCAGGGGAATTCGCTGAAGCTTTCTTT.

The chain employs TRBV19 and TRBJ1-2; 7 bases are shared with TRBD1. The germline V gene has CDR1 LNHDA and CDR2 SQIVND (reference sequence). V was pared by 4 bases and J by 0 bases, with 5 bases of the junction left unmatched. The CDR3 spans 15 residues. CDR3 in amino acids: CASSTQGEANYGYTF. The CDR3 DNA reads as TGTGCCAGTAGTACCCAGGGGGAGGCTAACTATGGCTACACCTTC.

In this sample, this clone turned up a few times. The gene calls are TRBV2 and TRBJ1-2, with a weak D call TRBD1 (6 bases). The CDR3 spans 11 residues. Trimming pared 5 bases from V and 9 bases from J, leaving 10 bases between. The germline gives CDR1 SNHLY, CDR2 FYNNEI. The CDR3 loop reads CASSRTASYTF. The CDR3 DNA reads TGTGCCAGCAGTAGGACAGCTAGCTACACCTTC.

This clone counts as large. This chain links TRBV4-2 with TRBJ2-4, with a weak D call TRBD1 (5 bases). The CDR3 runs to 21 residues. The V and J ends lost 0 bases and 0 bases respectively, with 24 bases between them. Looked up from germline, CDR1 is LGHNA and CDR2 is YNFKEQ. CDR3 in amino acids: CASSQEELGDDPRVAKNIQYF. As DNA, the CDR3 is TGTGCCAGCAGCCAAGAGGAATTAGGAGACGATCCCAGGGTAGCCAAAAACATTCAGTACTTC.

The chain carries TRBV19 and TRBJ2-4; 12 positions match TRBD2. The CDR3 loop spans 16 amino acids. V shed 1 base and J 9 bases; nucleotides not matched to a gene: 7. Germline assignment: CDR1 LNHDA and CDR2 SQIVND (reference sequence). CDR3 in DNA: TGTGCCAGTAGTATAGGACTAGCGGGAGAGATGGGCATTCAGTACTTC. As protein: CASSIGLAGEMGIQYF.

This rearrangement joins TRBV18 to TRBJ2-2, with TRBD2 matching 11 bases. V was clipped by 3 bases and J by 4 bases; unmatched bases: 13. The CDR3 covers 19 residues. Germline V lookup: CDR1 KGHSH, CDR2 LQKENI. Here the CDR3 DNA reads TGTGCCAGCTCACCGAGCCTAGGGCTAGCGGGAGGAGGCACCGGGGAGCTGTTTTTT. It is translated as CASSPSLGLAGGGTGELFF.

The CDR3 DNA reads as TGTGCCAGTAGCGACAGGCCCTCTGGAAACACCATATATTTT. This codes for CASSDRPSGNTIYF. This sequence joins TRBV19 and TRBJ1-3; possibly TRBD1 for D (6 bases). The V gene lost 6 bases and the J gene lost 0 bases, with 9 bases spanning the gap. The CDR3 has 14 residues. Germline lookup yields CDR1 LNHDA and CDR2 SQIVND (reference sequence).

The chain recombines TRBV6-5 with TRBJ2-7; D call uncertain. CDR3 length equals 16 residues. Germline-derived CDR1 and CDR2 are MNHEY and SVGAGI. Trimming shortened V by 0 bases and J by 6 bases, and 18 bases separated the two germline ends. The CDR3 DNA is TGTGCCAGCAGTTACTCCACGCTCCTTAGTCTGTCCGAGCAGTACTTC. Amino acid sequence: CASSYSTLLSLSEQYF.

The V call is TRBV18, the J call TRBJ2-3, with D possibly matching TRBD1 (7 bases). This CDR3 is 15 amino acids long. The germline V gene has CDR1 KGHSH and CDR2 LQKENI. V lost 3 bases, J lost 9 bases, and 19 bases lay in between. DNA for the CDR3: TGTGCCAGCTCACCCTCGGCAGGGGGGCGGGCCACGCAGTATTTT. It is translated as CASSPSAGGRATQYF.

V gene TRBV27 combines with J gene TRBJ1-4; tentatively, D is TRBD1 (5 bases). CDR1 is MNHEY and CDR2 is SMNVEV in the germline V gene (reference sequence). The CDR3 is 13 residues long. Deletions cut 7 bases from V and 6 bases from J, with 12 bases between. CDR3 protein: CASKSSGDEKLFF. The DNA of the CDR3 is TGTGCCAGCAAGTCTTCGGGGGATGAAAAACTGTTTTTT.

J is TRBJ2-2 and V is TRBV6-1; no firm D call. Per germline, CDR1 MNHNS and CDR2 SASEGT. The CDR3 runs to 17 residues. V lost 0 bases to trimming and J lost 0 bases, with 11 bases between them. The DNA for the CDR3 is TGTGCCAGCAGTGAAGCGCTTGACACCTCGAACACCGGGGAGCTGTTTTTT. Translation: CASSEALDTSNTGELFF.